The clone carrying this T cell receptor beta chain occurred many times. Its matching antigen is unknown. What was amplified from RNA transcripts were TCR beta CDR3 regions. A first-round RT-PCR of the TCR CDR3 used the HTBI primer set. In TCRdb, the multiplex PCR reads were re-called with MiXCR into one record per CDR3 protein. The sample shows 600,000 or so distinct CDR3 sequences, 14% of them seen only once. This CDR3 spans 14 amino acids. Germline V gene sequence: CDR1 MNHNS, CDR2 SASEGT. Unmatched junction bases numbered 7, after V lost 2 bases and J lost 7 bases. The sample is drawn from a study of T cells in Graves' hyperthyroidism and ophthalmopathy. Regarding the study as a whole: Most clonotypes expanded in thyroid above 0.001 were likewise present in blood.

The receptor was derived from a woman aged 45-65 years with Graves' ophthalmopathy. Sequencing was performed on blood. This chain uses TRBV6-1 with TRBJ2-5, with TRBD2 matching over 7 bases. The CDR3 region is CASSEPGGRVTQYF. CDR3 nucleotides: TGTGCCAGCAGTGAACCTGGTGGGAGGGTGACCCAGTACTTC.